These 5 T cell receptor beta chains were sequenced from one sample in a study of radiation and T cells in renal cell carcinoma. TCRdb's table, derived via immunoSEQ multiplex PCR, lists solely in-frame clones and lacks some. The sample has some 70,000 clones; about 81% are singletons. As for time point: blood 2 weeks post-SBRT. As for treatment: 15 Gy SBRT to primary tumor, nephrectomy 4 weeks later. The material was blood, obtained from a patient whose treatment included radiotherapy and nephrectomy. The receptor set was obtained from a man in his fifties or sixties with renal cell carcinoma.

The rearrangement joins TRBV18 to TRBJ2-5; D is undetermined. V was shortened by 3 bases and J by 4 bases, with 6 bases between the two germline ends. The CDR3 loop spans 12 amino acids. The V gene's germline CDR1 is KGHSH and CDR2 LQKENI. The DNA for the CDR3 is TGTGCCAGCTCACCGGATGCAGAGACCCAGTACTTC. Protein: CASSPDAETQYF.

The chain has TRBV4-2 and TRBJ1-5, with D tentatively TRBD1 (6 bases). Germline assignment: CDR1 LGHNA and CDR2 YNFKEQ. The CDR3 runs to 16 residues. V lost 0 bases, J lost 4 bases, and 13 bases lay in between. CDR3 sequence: CASSQELTRGNQPQHF. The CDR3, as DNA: TGTGCCAGCAGCCAAGAGCTCACCAGGGGAAATCAGCCCCAGCATTTT.

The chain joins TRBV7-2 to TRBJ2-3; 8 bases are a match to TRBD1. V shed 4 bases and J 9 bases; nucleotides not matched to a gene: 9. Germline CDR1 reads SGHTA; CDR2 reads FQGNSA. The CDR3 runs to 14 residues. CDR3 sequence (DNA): TGTGCCAGCAGCTCCCGGACAGGGAAAACGACGCAGTATTTT. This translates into CASSSRTGKTTQYF.

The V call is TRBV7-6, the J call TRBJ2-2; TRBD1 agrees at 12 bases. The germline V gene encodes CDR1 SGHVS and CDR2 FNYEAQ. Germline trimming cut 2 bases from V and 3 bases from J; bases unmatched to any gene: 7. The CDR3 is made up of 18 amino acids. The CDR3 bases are TGTGCCAGCAGCTTACCCCGGGGGACAGGGGGCTACACCGGGGAGCTGTTTTTT. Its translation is CASSLPRGTGGYTGELFF.

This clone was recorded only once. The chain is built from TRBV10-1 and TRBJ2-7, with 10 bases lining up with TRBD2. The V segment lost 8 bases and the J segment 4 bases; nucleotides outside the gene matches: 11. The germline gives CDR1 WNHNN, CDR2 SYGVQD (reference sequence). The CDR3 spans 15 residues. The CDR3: CASPPLSGRGYEQYF. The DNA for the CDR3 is TGCGCCAGCCCCCCCTTGAGCGGGAGGGGATACGAGCAGTACTTC.